The rows below give T cell receptor beta chains drawn from one sample of a study of T cell responses to AZD1222 COVID-19 vaccine. The repertoire was sequenced with immunoSEQ multiplex PCR; TCRdb's copy has only in-frame clones and lacks some. The sample holds about 170,000 clones, approximately 90% seen once. This specimen was peripheral blood, taken 28 days after the second AZD1222 dose. All receptors come from an adult who received the AZD1222 COVID-19 vaccine. Each CDR3 is given with its conserved first and last residue. Each record gives: clone size, J gene, V gene, D gene, CDR3 DNA, CDR3 protein. The D gene is left open where the match is weak. Clone size is not always given. Where it is, it says once, few, many or a class for expanded clones.

clone size: NA
J gene: TRBJ1-2
V gene: TRBV9
D gene: NA
CDR3 DNA: TGTGCCAGCAGCGTAGGACAGGATAACTATGGCTACACCTTC
CDR3 protein: CASSVGQDNYGYTF

clone size: once
J gene: TRBJ1-1
V gene: TRBV13
D gene: NA
CDR3 DNA: TGTGCCAGCGGAGGGGAACATATGAACACTGAAGCTTTCTTT
CDR3 protein: CASGGEHMNTEAFF

clone size: NA
J gene: TRBJ1-5
V gene: TRBV19
D gene: NA
CDR3 DNA: TGTGCCAGTAGTATAGCGTATGAATACGGAAATCAGCCCCAGCATTTT
CDR3 protein: CASSIAYEYGNQPQHF

clone size: few
J gene: TRBJ2-2
V gene: TRBV10-3
D gene: NA
CDR3 DNA: TGTGCCATCAGTCCCCCCCGTCCTGGGGCGAGGGGGACCGGGGAGCTGTTTTTT
CDR3 protein: CAISPPRPGARGTGELFF

clone size: NA
J gene: TRBJ2-5
V gene: TRBV5-1
D gene: TRBD2
CDR3 DNA: TGCGCCAGCAGCCCTTCTAGCGGGGGCGGAGAGACCCAGTACTTC
CDR3 protein: CASSPSSGGGETQYF

clone size: NA
J gene: TRBJ2-1
V gene: TRBV9
D gene: TRBD2
CDR3 DNA: TGTGCCAGCAGCGAACTAGCGGGGGGGCACAATGAGCAGTTCTTC
CDR3 protein: CASSELAGGHNEQFF

clone size: NA
J gene: TRBJ1-4
V gene: TRBV6-5
D gene: TRBD1
CDR3 DNA: TGTGCCAGCAGTTACAGACAGGGCGAACTGTTTTTT
CDR3 protein: CASSYRQGELFF

clone size: NA
J gene: TRBJ1-1
V gene: TRBV6-5
D gene: NA
CDR3 DNA: TGTGCCAGCAGTCCTGCCCATACATGGGGGGATGAAGCTTTCTTT
CDR3 protein: CASSPAHTWGDEAFF

clone size: once
J gene: TRBJ1-1
V gene: TRBV18
D gene: NA
CDR3 DNA: TGTGCCAGCTCACCACAGCCCAGATCCGAAGCTTTCTTT
CDR3 protein: CASSPQPRSEAFF

clone size: NA
J gene: TRBJ1-2
V gene: TRBV7-9
D gene: TRBD1
CDR3 DNA: TGTGCCAGCAGCTTAGTGGAACAGGGGGTTAATGGCTACACCTTC
CDR3 protein: CASSLVEQGVNGYTF

clone size: NA
J gene: TRBJ1-1
V gene: TRBV5-1
D gene: NA
CDR3 DNA: TGCGCCAGCGCGGCCCTCATGAACACTGAAGCTTTCTTT
CDR3 protein: CASAALMNTEAFF

clone size: once
J gene: TRBJ1-3
V gene: TRBV4-1
D gene: NA
CDR3 DNA: TGCGCCAGCAGCCAAGATCAGTCGGGGAGGGGAAACACCATATATTTT
CDR3 protein: CASSQDQSGRGNTIYF

clone size: NA
J gene: TRBJ2-7
V gene: TRBV7-8
D gene: NA
CDR3 DNA: TGTGCCAGCAGCCCCCATGACGAGCAGTACTTC
CDR3 protein: CASSPHDEQYF

clone size: NA
J gene: TRBJ2-3
V gene: TRBV4-1
D gene: NA
CDR3 DNA: TGCGCCAGCAGCCTTCGTCGAGGCGCGGGAGATACGCAGTATTTT
CDR3 protein: CASSLRRGAGDTQYF

clone size: NA
J gene: TRBJ2-7
V gene: TRBV5-1
D gene: NA
CDR3 DNA: TGCGCCAGCAGGTGGGACGGGGGACAGCTTGAGCAGTACTTC
CDR3 protein: CASRWDGGQLEQYF

clone size: NA
J gene: TRBJ1-5
V gene: TRBV6-1
D gene: TRBD1
CDR3 DNA: TGTGCCAGCAGTGAAGGGAGGGGGCGAGAGGGTTATAGCAATCAGCCCCAGCATTTT
CDR3 protein: CASSEGRGREGYSNQPQHF

clone size: NA
J gene: TRBJ1-6
V gene: TRBV5-4
D gene: NA
CDR3 DNA: TGTGCCAGCAGCTTGGCTCGGCGTACTTATAATTCACCCCTCCACTTT
CDR3 protein: CASSLARRTYNSPLHF

clone size: NA
J gene: TRBJ2-1
V gene: TRBV7-6
D gene: NA
CDR3 DNA: TGTGCCAGCAGCCCTCGAAGCTCCTACAATGAGCAGTTCTTC
CDR3 protein: CASSPRSSYNEQFF

clone size: once
J gene: TRBJ1-1
V gene: TRBV27
D gene: TRBD1
CDR3 DNA: TGTGCCAGCAGAGTTTTTCAGGGGGCGTGGGGCACTGAAGCTTTCTTT
CDR3 protein: CASRVFQGAWGTEAFF

clone size: NA
J gene: TRBJ1-1
V gene: TRBV27
D gene: NA
CDR3 DNA: TGTGCCAGCAGCCCCTTTCAGTTCGGGACTGAAGCTTTCTTT
CDR3 protein: CASSPFQFGTEAFF

clone size: once
J gene: TRBJ1-2
V gene: TRBV4-1
D gene: TRBD1
CDR3 DNA: TGCGCCAGCAGCCAGAGGACCGGACAGGCTAACTATGGCTACACCTTC
CDR3 protein: CASSQRTGQANYGYTF

clone size: NA
J gene: TRBJ1-3
V gene: TRBV4-3
D gene: NA
CDR3 DNA: TGCGCCAGCAGCCAACGCGACAACTTAAACACCATATATTTT
CDR3 protein: CASSQRDNLNTIYF

clone size: NA
J gene: TRBJ2-3
V gene: TRBV25-1
D gene: TRBD1
CDR3 DNA: TGTGCCAGCAGTGCGGGACAGGGGGCGACAGATACGCAGTATTTT
CDR3 protein: CASSAGQGATDTQYF

clone size: NA
J gene: TRBJ1-1
V gene: TRBV20-1
D gene: TRBD1
CDR3 DNA: TGCAGTGCCAGGGGGGACGCTGAAGCTTTCTTT
CDR3 protein: CSARGDAEAFF

clone size: NA
J gene: TRBJ2-7
V gene: TRBV19
D gene: NA
CDR3 DNA: TGTGCCAGCCACGAAGGGAACAGTCCACAATTCTACGAGCAGTACTTC
CDR3 protein: CASHEGNSPQFYEQYF

clone size: NA
J gene: TRBJ2-2
V gene: TRBV5-1
D gene: NA
CDR3 DNA: TGCGCCAGCAGCTTGGATATGGGCCCCGGGGAGCTGTTTTTT
CDR3 protein: CASSLDMGPGELFF

clone size: NA
J gene: TRBJ2-1
V gene: TRBV4-1
D gene: NA
CDR3 DNA: TGCGCCAGCAGCCAAGATCGTGGCTACAATGAGCAGTTCTTC
CDR3 protein: CASSQDRGYNEQFF

clone size: NA
J gene: TRBJ1-3
V gene: TRBV5-6
D gene: NA
CDR3 DNA: TGTGCCAGCTCTCCATCACCCAGCTCTGGAGACACCATATATTTT
CDR3 protein: CASSPSPSSGDTIYF

clone size: NA
J gene: TRBJ2-4
V gene: TRBV6-5
D gene: NA
CDR3 DNA: TGTGCCAGCAGCGCCGGGCGTGGGGGGCTAAACATTCAGTACTTC
CDR3 protein: CASSAGRGGLNIQYF

clone size: few
J gene: TRBJ1-1
V gene: TRBV18
D gene: NA
CDR3 DNA: TGTGCCAGCTCACCTCATCGGGACACAGAAGCTTTCTTT
CDR3 protein: CASSPHRDTEAFF

clone size: NA
J gene: TRBJ2-7
V gene: TRBV15
D gene: NA
CDR3 DNA: TGTGCCACCAGCAGAGACTTCTCCTACGAGCAGTACTTC
CDR3 protein: CATSRDFSYEQYF

clone size: NA
J gene: TRBJ2-2
V gene: TRBV19
D gene: NA
CDR3 DNA: TGTGCCAGTAGTATAGTACAAGTGACCGGGGAGCTGTTTTTT
CDR3 protein: CASSIVQVTGELFF

clone size: NA
J gene: TRBJ1-5
V gene: TRBV6-1
D gene: NA
CDR3 DNA: TGTGCCAGCAGTGAAATAAGCCGCAATCAGCCCCAGCATTTT
CDR3 protein: CASSEISRNQPQHF

clone size: NA
J gene: TRBJ1-1
V gene: TRBV7-9
D gene: NA
CDR3 DNA: TGTGCCAGCAGCTTACCTACGGTCCGCACTGAAGCTTTCTTT
CDR3 protein: CASSLPTVRTEAFF

clone size: NA
J gene: TRBJ2-3
V gene: TRBV5-4
D gene: NA
CDR3 DNA: TGTGCCAGCCTAGAGGGGGGCGTCACAGATACGCAGTATTTT
CDR3 protein: CASLEGGVTDTQYF

clone size: NA
J gene: TRBJ2-3
V gene: TRBV24-1
D gene: TRBD1
CDR3 DNA: TGTGCCACCAGTGACCGGGACAGGGCTGGAGATACGCAGTATTTT
CDR3 protein: CATSDRDRAGDTQYF

clone size: NA
J gene: TRBJ1-2
V gene: TRBV3-1/TRBV3-2
D gene: NA
CDR3 DNA: TGTGCCAGCAGCCAAGCTGACGTCGTCAGGATCACCTTC
CDR3 protein: CASSQADVVRITF

clone size: NA
J gene: TRBJ2-7
V gene: TRBV6-2/TRBV6-3
D gene: TRBD2
CDR3 DNA: TGTGCCAGCAGCTTAACCCAAGCGGGGGGGCTCTACGAGCAGTACTTC
CDR3 protein: CASSLTQAGGLYEQYF

clone size: NA
J gene: TRBJ2-5
V gene: TRBV18
D gene: NA
CDR3 DNA: TGTGCCAGCTCACCGGAGACTAGGGAAGAGACCCAGTACTTC
CDR3 protein: CASSPETREETQYF

clone size: NA
J gene: TRBJ1-2
V gene: TRBV10-3
D gene: NA
CDR3 DNA: TGTGCCATCGGGGAAGGCTATGGCTACACCTTC
CDR3 protein: CAIGEGYGYTF

clone size: NA
J gene: TRBJ2-7
V gene: TRBV7-2
D gene: TRBD1
CDR3 DNA: TGTGCCAGCAGCTCCAACCAAAGGAGTACAGGGGGTGAGCAGTACTTC
CDR3 protein: CASSSNQRSTGGEQYF

clone size: NA
J gene: TRBJ1-6
V gene: TRBV5-8
D gene: NA
CDR3 DNA: TGTGCCAGCAGCTTCAGGACCCAACGGGGGCCCCTCCACTTT
CDR3 protein: CASSFRTQRGPLHF

clone size: NA
J gene: TRBJ2-1
V gene: TRBV7-2
D gene: NA
CDR3 DNA: TGTGCCAGCAGCTTAAAAGGGGACTCCTACAATGAGCAGTTCTTC
CDR3 protein: CASSLKGDSYNEQFF

clone size: NA
J gene: TRBJ2-3
V gene: TRBV5-4
D gene: NA
CDR3 DNA: TGTGCCAGCAGCTTCCCCTCCACAGATACGCAGTATTTT
CDR3 protein: CASSFPSTDTQYF

clone size: NA
J gene: TRBJ1-2
V gene: TRBV2
D gene: NA
CDR3 DNA: TGTGCCAGCAGTGTTAAACAGGGAGGTGGCTACACCTTC
CDR3 protein: CASSVKQGGGYTF

clone size: NA
J gene: TRBJ1-4
V gene: TRBV11-1
D gene: NA
CDR3 DNA: TGTGCCAGCCCCGTTCCTCCGGGTGGGCGGGATGAAAAACTGTTTTTT
CDR3 protein: CASPVPPGGRDEKLFF

clone size: NA
J gene: TRBJ2-3
V gene: TRBV3-1/TRBV3-2
D gene: TRBD2
CDR3 DNA: TGTGCCAGCAGCCAAGTGATCGCGGGGGGGTTCGGCACAGATACGCAGTATTTT
CDR3 protein: CASSQVIAGGFGTDTQYF

clone size: NA
J gene: TRBJ1-5
V gene: TRBV5-1
D gene: NA
CDR3 DNA: TGCGCCAGCAGCTTGGATAGCAATCAGCCCCAGCATTTT
CDR3 protein: CASSLDSNQPQHF

clone size: NA
J gene: TRBJ1-2
V gene: TRBV2
D gene: NA
CDR3 DNA: TGTGCCAGCAGTGACAGATTAGGAAGCTATGGCTACACCTTC
CDR3 protein: CASSDRLGSYGYTF

clone size: NA
J gene: TRBJ1-2
V gene: TRBV6-2/TRBV6-3
D gene: NA
CDR3 DNA: TGTGCCAGCAGCGACCTACGGACAGCTAACTATGGCTACACCTTC
CDR3 protein: CASSDLRTANYGYTF

clone size: NA
J gene: TRBJ2-4
V gene: TRBV11-2
D gene: NA
CDR3 DNA: TGTGCCAGCAGCCTCGGCCGAGGTCGGAAGATAGCCAAAAACATTCAGTACTTC
CDR3 protein: CASSLGRGRKIAKNIQYF

clone size: once
J gene: TRBJ1-2
V gene: TRBV11-2
D gene: NA
CDR3 DNA: TGTGCCAGCAGCCCGGACGGAGCCTATGGCTACACCTTC
CDR3 protein: CASSPDGAYGYTF

clone size: NA
J gene: TRBJ1-1
V gene: TRBV2
D gene: NA
CDR3 DNA: TGTGCCAGCAGTGAACGTCCGATGAACACTGAAGCTTTCTTT
CDR3 protein: CASSERPMNTEAFF

clone size: NA
J gene: TRBJ1-1
V gene: TRBV12-3/TRBV12-4
D gene: NA
CDR3 DNA: TGTGCCAGCAGTTCCGCCGTGATGGAAGCTTTCTTT
CDR3 protein: CASSSAVMEAFF

clone size: NA
J gene: TRBJ1-1
V gene: TRBV2
D gene: TRBD1
CDR3 DNA: TGTGCCAGCACGGAGGGGGCAGGGCTGGGCCCGAACACTGAAGCTTTCTTT
CDR3 protein: CASTEGAGLGPNTEAFF

clone size: few
J gene: TRBJ1-5
V gene: TRBV18
D gene: NA
CDR3 DNA: TGTGCCAGCTCACCCGACGGGAATCAGCCCCAGCATTTT
CDR3 protein: CASSPDGNQPQHF

clone size: NA
J gene: TRBJ2-7
V gene: TRBV10-3
D gene: NA
CDR3 DNA: TGTGCCATCAGTGTAGGGGACACCGGGGAGCAGTACTTC
CDR3 protein: CAISVGDTGEQYF